This T cell receptor beta chain was recovered during a study of blood T cell repertoires in COVID-19. Sequenced by immunoSEQ multiplex PCR; TCRdb stores in-frame clones only, minus some. The table lists more than 110,000 clones, around 80% of them singletons, with 1.6% in the top ten. The CDR3 has 15 amino acids. CDR1 and CDR2 (germline): MGHRA, YSYEKL. Trimming at V came to 0 bases and at J to 4 bases, leaving 3 bases not matched to a gene. Adults between roughly 18 and 95 years of age took part from about two dozen US areas. Assignment of participants to cohorts was predicated upon participant-reported clinical history.

This rearrangement joins TRBV4-1 to TRBJ2-3; 8 nucleotides match TRBD1. The sequenced sample was PBMCs or T cells enriched from blood (not recorded which). The sequence came from a woman aged 18-30 years who had been exposed to COVID-19. The DNA of the CDR3 is TGCGCCAGCAGCCAAGAGGCAGGGGGCTCAGATACGCAGTATTTT. Translating it yields CASSQEAGGSDTQYF.